Shown below are 28 T cell receptor beta chains from a single sample sequenced in a study of T cell changes during pregnancy in multiple sclerosis. This table comes from immunoSEQ multiplex PCR, and its TCRdb copy is limited to in-frame clones, with some not included. The sample records roughly 60,000 clones, roughly 96% being singletons. Sequencing was performed on CD8+ T cells from peripheral blood mononuclear cells, taken after pregnancy. The source is a female donor with multiple sclerosis, enrolled in a pregnancy study.

The V call is TRBV6-9, the J call TRBJ2-7, with D possibly TRBD1 on 6 matching bases. Trimming left V 8 bases short and J 0 bases short, with 26 bases between. Germline-derived CDR1 and CDR2 are MNHGY and SVAAGI. CDR3 size: 18 residues. CDR3 in amino acids: CASLHGQFYLISSYEQYF. CDR3 nucleotide sequence: TGTGCCAGCCTCCACGGACAGTTTTACCTGATTAGCTCCTACGAGCAGTACTTC.

The gene calls are TRBV25-1 and TRBJ2-5, with D hard to call. The CDR3 sequence is 14 residues long. V was trimmed by 2 bases and J by 1 base, leaving 8 bases between them. Per germline, CDR1 MGHDK and CDR2 SYGVNS. CDR3 nucleotide sequence: TGTGCCAGCAGTGAAGGAGCTAGCCAAGAGACCCAGTACTTC. It codes for CASSEGASQETQYF.

The chain has TRBV7-9 and TRBJ2-3; a weak D match, TRBD2 (5 bases). The CDR3 is made up of 11 amino acids. V lost 7 bases, J lost 5 bases, and 7 bases lay in between. Looked up from germline, CDR1 is SEHNR and CDR2 is FQNEAQ (reference sequence). Written as DNA, the CDR3 is TGTGCCAGCACTGCGGGAGATACGCAGTATTTT. It encodes CASTAGDTQYF. Using reference TRBV7-9 and TRBJ2-3 for the parts outside the CDR3, the full variable domain is DTGVSQNPRHKITKRGQNVTFRCDPISEHNRLYWYRQTLGQGPEFLTYFQNEAQLEKSRLLSDRFSAERPKGSFSTLEIQRTEQGDSAMYLCASTAGDTQYFGPGTRLTVL.

The rearrangement links TRBV29-1 to TRBJ1-5; D is possibly TRBD1 (6 bases). Germline CDR1 and CDR2: SQVTM and ANQGSEA. The CDR3 loop spans 14 amino acids. The V end lost 6 bases, the J end lost 3 bases, and 15 bases lay between the germline ends. Here the CDR3 reads CSVSGAPDNQPQHF. The CDR3 region has the DNA TGCAGCGTCTCAGGGGCCCCAGACAATCAGCCCCAGCATTTT.

V and J are TRBV27 and TRBJ2-1, with 9 bases that match TRBD2. Unmatched junction bases numbered 3, after V lost 2 bases and J lost 4 bases. Germline V gene sequence: CDR1 MNHEY, CDR2 SMNVEV (reference sequence). The CDR3 contains 15 residues. For the CDR3, the DNA is TGTGCCAGCAGTTTAGCGGGAGGGACATACAATGAGCAGTTCTTC. This translates into CASSLAGGTYNEQFF.

This clone was seen only once. The chain carries TRBV30 and TRBJ2-2; 12 bases align to TRBD2. V shed 3 bases, J shed 7 bases, and the junction held 12 bases outside the gene matches. The CDR3 extends over 17 amino acids. CDR1 is GTSNPN, CDR2 SVGIG, per germline (reference sequence). The CDR3 DNA is TGTGCCTGGAGGGAGACTAGCGGGAGTGCTGTAGTCGGGGAGCTGTTTTTT. Protein product: CAWRETSGSAVVGELFF.

This chain uses TRBV27 with TRBJ1-5, with TRBD1 matching over 9 bases. The germline gives CDR1 MNHEY, CDR2 SMNVEV (reference sequence). J lost 3 bases, V lost 5 bases, and 5 bases had no gene match. This CDR3 is built from 15 residues. CDR3 in DNA: TGTGCCAGCAGTCCCCGGGACAGGGACAATCAGCCCCAGCATTTT. As protein: CASSPRDRDNQPQHF.

The chain employs TRBV4-3 and TRBJ1-2; a weak D match, TRBD1 (5 bases). The CDR3 is 14 residues long. Germline V gives CDR1 LGHNA, CDR2 YSLEER. Between the trimmed V and J ends, which lost 1 base and 1 base, there was a span of 7 bases. The CDR3 bases are TGCGCCAGCAGCCAAGCCCAGGGTAACTATGGCTACACCTTC. It yields the protein CASSQAQGNYGYTF.

V and J are TRBV13 and TRBJ2-3; 9 bases map to TRBD2. The junction had 6 bases not matched to a gene; V was cut back by 1 base and J by 4 bases. Germline CDR1 and CDR2: PRHDT and FYEKMQ (reference sequence). This CDR3 region has 16 residues. CDR3 bases: TGTGCCAGCAGCTTAGTTGACGCGGGAGGGCCAGATACGCAGTATTTT. This sequence encodes CASSLVDAGGPDTQYF.

The CDR3 DNA reads TGTGCCAGCCTTAGCCGGGGGGTATCCTACGAGCAGTACTTC. As protein: CASLSRGVSYEQYF. The chain has TRBV28 and TRBJ2-7; TRBD2 matches at 7 bases. CDR1 is MDHEN and CDR2 is SYDVKM in the germline V gene. The CDR3 runs 14 residues. V gave up 8 bases and J gave up 1 base; unmatched junction bases: 8.

V and J are TRBV27 and TRBJ2-7, with D possibly being TRBD1 (6 bases). Germline CDR1 MNHEY, CDR2 SMNVEV (reference sequence). This CDR3 spans 13 amino acids. The V gene lost 6 bases and the J gene lost 2 bases, with 11 bases spanning the gap. The CDR3 bases are TGTGCCAGCAGCCCGACAGGCGCCTACGAGCAGTACTTC. Amino acids: CASSPTGAYEQYF.

The rearrangement uses TRBV4-3 and TRBJ2-3; 7 positions agree with TRBD2. The trim removed 0 bases at V and 3 bases at J, leaving 15 bases unmatched. The CDR3 spans 19 residues. Germline V gene sequence: CDR1 LGHNA, CDR2 YSLEER. CDR3 DNA sequence: TGCGCCAGCAGCCAAGACCCCCATTCGGGCGGGAGATTGACAGATACGCAGTATTTT. Its protein product is CASSQDPHSGGRLTDTQYF.

The chain carries TRBV9 and TRBJ2-5, with unresolved D. Germline-derived CDR1 and CDR2 are SGDLS and YYNGEE. The CDR3 runs 14 residues. Trimming shortened V by 0 bases and J by 3 bases, and 9 bases separated the two germline ends. Written as DNA, the CDR3 is TGTGCCAGCAGCGTAGGGGCAGGCGAAGAGACCCAGTACTTC. Amino acids: CASSVGAGEETQYF.

The rearrangement links TRBV2 to TRBJ2-7; maybe TRBD2 (6 bases). The length of the CDR3 is 12 residues. CDR1 and CDR2 (germline): SNHLY, FYNNEI. Trimming took 8 bases from V and 2 from J, leaving 10 bases between them. The CDR3 loop reads CASLGGAYEQYF. CDR3 coding DNA: TGTGCCAGCTTGGGAGGAGCCTACGAGCAGTACTTC.

V and J are TRBV2 and TRBJ2-7; TRBD1 agrees at 10 bases. The CDR3 covers 15 residues. CDR1 is SNHLY, CDR2 FYNNEI, per germline. Trimming took 4 bases from V and 4 from J; bases not matched to a gene: 7. The CDR3 coding sequence is TGTGCCAGCAGTGCCCCCGGGACAGGGGTATACGAGCAGTACTTC. It specifies CASSAPGTGVYEQYF.

This clone was seen only once. V and J are TRBV6-4 and TRBJ2-7; TRBD2 aligns across 10 bases. V lost 10 bases and J lost 2; bases outside the gene matches: 8. The CDR3 has 14 amino acids. Germline CDR1 is MRHNA and CDR2 is SNTAGT. CDR3 in DNA: TGTGCCACACGACTAGCGGGCGTGACCTACGAGCAGTACTTC. It translates to CATRLAGVTYEQYF.

The rearrangement links TRBV4-2 to TRBJ2-5, with a tentative D call TRBD2 (6 bases). Germline V gene data show CDR1 as LGHNA and CDR2 as YNFKEQ. V dropped 0 bases and J dropped 5 bases, with 13 bases sitting between them. CDR3 length: 15 residues. This CDR3 reads CASSQEIGGAETQYF. The CDR3, as DNA: TGTGCCAGCAGCCAAGAGATCGGGGGAGCCGAGACCCAGTACTTC.

This chain joins TRBV13 and TRBJ1-2, with D unclear. V was trimmed by 0 bases and J by 0 bases, leaving 11 bases between them. This CDR3 has 16 residues. Germline CDR1 is PRHDT and CDR2 is FYEKMQ (reference sequence). The CDR3 bases are TGTGCCAGCAGCTTAGGATCCAGGATAGCTAACTATGGCTACACCTTC. It is translated as CASSLGSRIANYGYTF.

This clone occurred once. The chain joins TRBV15 to TRBJ2-1, with 12 bases matching TRBD2. V lost 0 bases to trimming and J lost 7 bases; unmatched junction nucleotides: 4. CDR1 and CDR2 (germline): LNHNV, YYDKDF (reference sequence). The CDR3 loop spans 16 amino acids. The CDR3 region has the DNA TGTGCCACCAGCAGAGACAGGACTAGCGGGAAGAATGAGCAGTTCTTC. It codes for CATSRDRTSGKNEQFF.

This sequence joins TRBV5-4 and TRBJ2-1; D remains unclear. The length of the CDR3 is 13 residues. V lost 1 base and J lost 7, with 9 bases in between. The V gene's germline CDR1 is SGHNT and CDR2 YYREEE (reference sequence). Written as DNA, the CDR3 is TGTGCCAGCAGCTTGAACGGTTTGAATGAGCAGTTCTTC. Its translation: CASSLNGLNEQFF.

V is TRBV30 and J is TRBJ1-3; D gene unclear. V gave up 7 bases and J gave up 0 bases, with 16 bases separating them. The length of the CDR3 is 15 residues. Per the germline V gene, CDR1 is GTSNPN and CDR2 is SVGIG (reference sequence). As DNA, the CDR3 is TGTGCCTCCAACAGCCCCTTGCTCTCTGGAAACACCATATATTTT. Amino acid sequence: CASNSPLLSGNTIYF. Looking up the rest from reference TRBV30 and TRBJ1-3 gives the full variable domain: SQTIHQWPATLVQPVGSPLSLECTVEGTSNPNLYWYRQAAGRGLQLLFYSVGIGQISSEVPQNLSASRPQDRQFILSSKKLLLSDSGFYLCASNSPLLSGNTIYFGEGSWLTVV.

The CDR3 nucleotides read TGTGCCAGCAGAGAGGACGAATTGCGGGGTGAGCAGTTCTTC. Translating gives CASREDELRGEQFF. The genes are TRBV25-1 and TRBJ2-1, with D perhaps TRBD2 (6 bases). Germline V gives CDR1 MGHDK, CDR2 SYGVNS. The CDR3 consists of 14 residues. V was trimmed by 6 bases and J by 9 bases, leaving 18 bases between them.

The chain couples TRBV9 to TRBJ1-1; 8 nucleotides align to TRBD1. This CDR3 has 14 residues. Trimming cost V 3 bases and J 3 bases; bases outside gene matches: 4. Per the germline V gene, CDR1 is SGDLS and CDR2 is YYNGEE. This CDR3 is CASSGGQGDTEAFF. CDR3 bases: TGTGCCAGCAGCGGCGGACAGGGCGACACTGAAGCTTTCTTT.

The CDR3 DNA reads TGCGCCAGCAGCACTCTTGTAGGGGCCTACGAGCAGTACTTC. Residues: CASSTLVGAYEQYF. J is TRBJ2-7 and V is TRBV4-1; the D gene is possibly TRBD1 (5 bases). Trimming left V 5 bases short and J 2 bases short, with 13 bases between. Germline V gene data show CDR1 as MGHRA and CDR2 as YSYEKL. The CDR3 extends over 14 amino acids.

V is TRBV19 and J is TRBJ1-1; no firm D call. The CDR3 spans 14 residues. CDR1 LNHDA and CDR2 SQIVND come from the germline V gene (reference sequence). The ends were cut back, 7 bases at V and 2 bases at J, with 14 bases in the middle. This chain's CDR3 is CASTQYLRNTEAFF. The CDR3, as DNA: TGTGCCAGTACCCAGTATCTCCGAAACACTGAAGCTTTCTTT.

The chain uses TRBV10-3 and TRBJ2-1; possible D gene TRBD1, 5 bases. V lost 0 bases, J lost 7 bases, and 13 bases lay in between. Germline CDR1 ENHRY, CDR2 SYGVKD. The CDR3 extends over 15 amino acids. For the CDR3, the DNA is TGTGCCATCAGTGAGTCCGCAGGGAAGTTGAATGAGCAGTTCTTC. Protein: CAISESAGKLNEQFF.

The chain uses TRBV14 and TRBJ2-7; D ambiguous. This CDR3 comprises 14 residues. V was clipped by 0 bases and J by 3 bases, with 9 bases between them. Germline-derived CDR1 and CDR2 are SGHDN and FVKESK. The CDR3 sequence: CASSQDNRYYEQYF. The CDR3 DNA sequence: TGTGCCAGCAGCCAAGATAACAGATACTACGAGCAGTACTTC.

The chain has TRBV28 and TRBJ2-3; the match to TRBD2 covers 10 bases. The J segment lost 3 bases and the V segment lost 3 bases, leaving 6 bases of the junction unmatched. The CDR3 has 16 residues. Germline lookup yields CDR1 MDHEN and CDR2 SYDVKM. The CDR3 sequence: CASSFPSGRRTDTQYF. CDR3 DNA: TGTGCCAGCAGTTTCCCTAGCGGGAGAAGGACAGATACGCAGTATTTT.